This TCR beta chain was documented in a study of regulatory T cells in long-lasting Graves disease. Investigators prepared the TCR beta libraries by applying iRepertoire HTBI primers and Arm-PCR of CDR3 regions. TCRdb independently ran MiXCR on the multiplex PCR reads; one entry per CDR3 protein. This table holds around 500,000 distinct CDR3 sequences, 20% found once. This clonotype was seen at least ten times. Its antigen is as yet unknown. The time point denotes: persistent/refractory GD, antithyroid drugs over 5 years with positive TRAb. RNA extracted from PBMCs served as the sequencing template. In each case, Graves' disease was diagnosed per American Thyroid Association guidelines. The CDR3 runs 15 residues. Trimming took 2 bases from V and 6 from J, leaving 16 bases between them. Study-level results: Persistent cases of Graves' showed reduced TCR diversity relative to newly diagnosed patients. Favoring TRBV28, TRBJ1-2 and TRBJ2-5 was a feature seen in persistent disease. The study examined only peripheral blood, not thyroid tissue.

This receptor was taken from a female donor with Graves disease. The genes are TRBV12-3 or TRBV12-4 and TRBJ1-1; no clear D. The sample in question was peripheral blood mononuclear cells (PBMCs), obtained when the disease was refractory, from a patient treated with antithyroid drugs. Here the CDR3 reads CASSLFLAKSPEAFF. In nucleotides, the CDR3 is TGTGCCAGCAGTTTATTCTTGGCTAAATCCCCTGAAGCTTTCTTT.